Listed below are T cell receptor beta chains from one sample, sequenced in a study of T cells after posttransplantation cyclophosphamide. Some clones are missing from TCRdb's copy, which holds only in-frame ones; the method was immunoSEQ multiplex PCR. The sample includes 20,000 to 25,000 clones, none of them occurring once. Sequencing input: PBMCs. The receptors originated from a woman in her fifties or sixties in good health, CMV-negative, and a related stem cell transplant donor. The CDR3 runs from the conserved cysteine through the conserved F or W. D genes are given only for firm matches. Clone size is shown for a subset of rows, as once, few, many or a class of expanded clone.

d_gene,abundance,j_gene,v_gene,CDR3nt,CDR3aa
TRBD1,many,TRBJ1-5,TRBV10-3,TGTGCCATCAGTGCCTTCGGGGACAGGGGTCGCAATCAGCCCCAGCATTTT,CAISAFGDRGRNQPQHF
-,many,TRBJ2-3,TRBV19,TGTGCCAGTAGTCCCCGGGGAGCAGGCACAGATACGCAGTATTTT,CASSPRGAGTDTQYF
-,many,TRBJ2-1,TRBV18,TGTGCCAGCTCACCTGGAAGGGGTAATAACAATGAGCAGTTCTTC,CASSPGRGNNNEQFF
-,many,TRBJ1-4,TRBV27,TGTGCCAGCGGCCAGGGTCTGGGTGAAAAACTGTTTTTT,CASGQGLGEKLFF
TRBD2,many,TRBJ2-7,TRBV15,TGTGCCACTAGAACTAGCGGGGGGACCTACGAGCAGTACTTC,CATRTSGGTYEQYF
TRBD1,many,TRBJ1-3,TRBV7-2,TGTGCCAGCAGCTTAGGGAGGGGGCTCTCGGGAAACACCATATATTTT,CASSLGRGLSGNTIYF
TRBD1,many,TRBJ1-6,TRBV7-9,TGTGCCAGCAGCTTAAGACAGGGAAATTCACCCCTCCACTTT,CASSLRQGNSPLHF
TRBD1,many,TRBJ1-2,TRBV6-1,TGTGCCAGCAGTGACTATGAGGGACAGGGGTCCGACGGCTACACCTTC,CASSDYEGQGSDGYTF
TRBD1,many,TRBJ2-5,TRBV4-1,TGCGCCAGCAGCCAAGGACTACAGGGGGACAGAGAAGAGACCCAGTACTTC,CASSQGLQGDREETQYF
TRBD2,many,TRBJ2-2,TRBV7-3,TGTGCCAGCAGCTCGAGCGGGAGTTCCACCGGGGAGCTGTTTTTT,CASSSSGSSTGELFF
TRBD1,many,TRBJ1-6,TRBV19,TGTGCCAGTAGCACTAATGTGCGGACAGGGGGCCTAGGTTCACCCCTCCACTTT,CASSTNVRTGGLGSPLHF
TRBD1,many,TRBJ2-5,TRBV5-1,TGCGCCAGCAGCCTGGAAGCACAGGGGGCTCGCTACGGTCAAGAGACCCAGTACTTC,CASSLEAQGARYGQETQYF
TRBD2,many,TRBJ2-7,TRBV9,TGTGCCAGCAGCGGAGCTAGCGGACCCTACGAGCAGTACTTC,CASSGASGPYEQYF
TRBD2,many,TRBJ2-7,TRBV27,TGTGCCAGCAGTTTAGCGGGAGTTATATCCGAGCAGTACTTC,CASSLAGVISEQYF
-,many,TRBJ2-3,TRBV7-2,TGTGCCAGCAGCTCTCGCACAGATACGCAGTATTTT,CASSSRTDTQYF
TRBD2,many,TRBJ2-1,TRBV5-4,TGTGCCAGCAGCCCGTCGTTACTAGCGGGGTCCTACAATGAGCAGTTCTTC,CASSPSLLAGSYNEQFF
-,many,TRBJ2-1,TRBV9,TGTGCCAGCAGCGTAGAGGGGTGGGGTGAGCAGTTCTTC,CASSVEGWGEQFF
TRBD2,many,TRBJ2-3,TRBV7-6,TGTGCCAGCAGCACGCTAGGGACTAGCGGGGTCACAGATACGCAGTATTTT,CASSTLGTSGVTDTQYF
-,many,TRBJ2-5,TRBV5-4,TGTGCCAGCAGCCAGGGACTTACAGAGGCGACCCAGTACTTC,CASSQGLTEATQYF
TRBD1,many,TRBJ2-7,TRBV7-2,TGTGCCAGCAGCTTGATATCCGGGACAGCGTACTCCGAGCAGTACTTC,CASSLISGTAYSEQYF
-,many,TRBJ2-7,TRBV7-2,TGTGCCAGCAGCTTGACACCCGGACTCAGCCCCTACGAGCAGTACTTC,CASSLTPGLSPYEQYF
-,many,TRBJ2-7,TRBV28,TGTGCCAGCAGTTCGACATATAACGAGCAGTACTTC,CASSSTYNEQYF
TRBD1,many,TRBJ1-2,TRBV4-2,TGTGCCAGCAGCCAACCCACCACAGGGGGCTATGGCTACACCTTC,CASSQPTTGGYGYTF
-,many,TRBJ2-1,TRBV10-3,TGTGCCATCAGTGAGCCAGGGAAAGATGAGCAGTTCTTC,CAISEPGKDEQFF
-,many,TRBJ1-5,TRBV6-1,TGTGCCAGCAGTGAACGACAGATCAATCAGCCCCAGCATTTT,CASSERQINQPQHF
TRBD2,many,TRBJ2-1,TRBV11-3,TGTGCCAGGACTAGCCCCTACAATGAGCAGTTCTTC,CARTSPYNEQFF
TRBD2,many,TRBJ2-7,TRBV28,TGTGCCACCAAATCTAGCGGGAGGGCCGTCTACGAGCAGTACTTC,CATKSSGRAVYEQYF
TRBD1,many,TRBJ1-2,TRBV11-1,TGTGCCAGCAGCCAGGGACAGGCAGTCTATGGCTACACCTTC,CASSQGQAVYGYTF
TRBD2,many,TRBJ2-1,TRBV5-6,TGTGCCAGCAGCTTATCTCGGCTAGCGGGGGGGCGGGGTGAGCAGTTCTTC,CASSLSRLAGGRGEQFF
-,many,TRBJ2-3,TRBV7-3,TGTGCCAGCAGCTTAACAGGGAGGCATACGCAGTATTTT,CASSLTGRHTQYF
TRBD1,many,TRBJ1-2,TRBV7-9,TGTGCCAGCAGCTTAGCTTCTACAGGGGACTATGGCTACACCTTC,CASSLASTGDYGYTF
-,many,TRBJ1-1,TRBV6-5,TGTGCCAGCAGTTACTCGTCTCAGTACACTGAAGCTTTCTTT,CASSYSSQYTEAFF
TRBD2,many,TRBJ2-1,TRBV29-1,TGCAGCGTCGGTGCTAGCGGGAGAAACGGATACAATGAGCAGTTCTTC,CSVGASGRNGYNEQFF
-,many,TRBJ2-7,TRBV27,TGTGCCAGCAGTTTGGGGCAGTCCTACGAGCAGTACTTC,CASSLGQSYEQYF
TRBD2,many,TRBJ2-1,TRBV5-4,TGTGCCAGCAGCCCGGGGGGTGGGCAGTTCAATGAGCAGTTCTTC,CASSPGGGQFNEQFF
-,many,TRBJ1-3,TRBV9,TGTGCCAGCAGCGTAGTCGAGGGTGGGGGAAACACCATATATTTT,CASSVVEGGGNTIYF
TRBD2,many,TRBJ2-1,TRBV27,TGTGCCAGCAGTTTGGGGAGGGAGAGCTCCTACAATGAGCAGTTCTTC,CASSLGRESSYNEQFF
TRBD1,many,TRBJ2-1,TRBV7-2,TGTGCCAGCAGCCCTAACTTTGACAGGGAGAACAATGAGCAGTTCTTC,CASSPNFDRENNEQFF
TRBD1,many,TRBJ1-2,TRBV4-3,TGCGCCAGCAGCCAGGACTCCGGGGACAGGGCTGGCTACACCTTC,CASSQDSGDRAGYTF
-,many,TRBJ2-3,TRBV21-1,TGTGCCAGCAGCAAGAACAGGGGTCCGGATACGCAGTATTTT,CASSKNRGPDTQYF
-,many,TRBJ1-2,TRBV12-5,TGTGCTAGTGGTTTCAGGGGTGGAGGCTACACCTTC,CASGFRGGGYTF
TRBD2,many,TRBJ2-3,TRBV7-2,TGTGCCAGCAGCTTAAATAGCGGGGGGGCCAAAGATACGCAGTATTTT,CASSLNSGGAKDTQYF
-,-,TRBJ2-7,TRBV7-9,TGTGCCAGCAGCCCACAGCTTACCTACGAGCAGTACTTC,CASSPQLTYEQYF
TRBD2,many,TRBJ2-5,TRBV5-1,TGCGCCAGCAGCTTGGCCGTAGCGGGGGGCCAAGAGACCCAGTACTTC,CASSLAVAGGQETQYF
TRBD1,many,TRBJ1-2,TRBV7-2,TGTGCCAGCAGCCCCGGACAGGGCCTTTCGTGGGGCTACACCTTC,CASSPGQGLSWGYTF